This T cell receptor (beta chain) was profiled in a study of cytomegalovirus exposure and HLA in healthy donors. Overall study context: Early released data comprised approximately 85 million unique TCRs from HLA-typed donors. Study observations and caveats: Later on, a genetic analysis was performed. It linked a missense variant in DCLRE1C with V- and J-gene trimming of TCR beta. Most TCR sequences were seen very rarely across donors, but some public TCRs occurred in many. The study carried out a later analysis of TCR beta sequences. It associated some 17,000 of them with specific HLA alleles at a false discovery rate of 0.05.

Trimming stripped 6 bases from V and 4 bases from J, with 18 bases between. CDR3 length: 14 amino acids. Germline V gene data show CDR1 as SQVTM and CDR2 as ANQGSEA. 13 Jbeta primers and 60 Vbeta primers were used for the PCR. This table comes from immunoSEQ multiplex PCR, and its TCRdb copy is limited to in-frame clones, with some not included. The table has 170,000 or so clones, around 78% seen once. This clone was observed a handful of times. Antigen unknown. The rearrangement joins TRBV29-1 to TRBJ1-2; D might be TRBD1 (5 bases). The receptor was isolated from a woman aged 50 to 60 in good health and CMV-seropositive. The sequencing sample was made of PBMCs. The CDR3 loop reads CSVRVQDIPYGYTF. The CDR3 bases are TGCAGCGTGCGAGTGCAGGACATACCCTATGGCTACACCTTC.